This T cell receptor beta chain was retrieved from a study of breast tumors, draining lymph nodes, adjacent tissues. This CDR3 comprises 15 residues. After removal of 2 bases from V and 4 bases from J, the junction contained 6 bases not matched to a gene. CDR1 and CDR2 (germline): MDHEN, SYDVKM. This clonotype was detected only a few times. From the multiplex PCR reads, TCRdb called clonotypes with MiXCR, one entry per CDR3 protein. This sample has tens of thousands of distinct CDR3 sequences, with approximately 20% found just once. The lymph nodes were axillary draining lymph nodes from breast cancer patients.

J is TRBJ1-2 and V is TRBV28, with 8 bases fitting TRBD1. The specimen sequenced was axillary lymph node tissue. This sequence was found in a female donor with breast cancer. Some clones in this sample may be carry-over from other donors' samples. In DNA form, the CDR3 reads TGTGCCAGCAGTTTAGCAGGGGGCGCTGGCTATGGCTACACCTTC. It is translated as CASSLAGGAGYGYTF.